This T cell receptor (beta chain) was found in a study of T cell responses to AZD1222 COVID-19 vaccine. This clone was counted once. CDR1 is LNHDA, CDR2 SQIVND, per germline (reference sequence). Between the trimmed V and J ends, which lost 6 bases and 4 bases, there was a span of 15 bases. CDR3 length: 15 residues. The assay was immunoSEQ multiplex PCR, and TCRdb's table has in-frame clones only and misses some. The sample records almost 55,000 clones, about 80% being singletons. The sample in question was peripheral blood, obtained on day 0 of AZD1222 vaccination. The chain links TRBV19 to TRBJ1-4; D not certain. The clonotype comes from an adult in good health. This CDR3 is CASRRSFHINEKLFF. DNA of the CDR3: TGTGCCAGTAGGCGCTCGTTTCATATTAATGAAAAACTGTTTTTT.